The 6 T cell receptor beta chains below come from one sample, sequenced in a study of control samples from healthy donors and cancer patients. Generated by immunoSEQ multiplex PCR, the TCRdb table keeps only in-frame clones and is missing some. The repertoire holds roughly 120,000 clones, with around 90% as singletons. The sample taken for sequencing was blood. Receptors were obtained from a woman aged 65 to 85 in good health.

The chain couples TRBV15 to TRBJ2-5; 8 bases align to TRBD2. CDR3 length: 15 residues. V trimming: 5 bases; J trimming: 4 bases; junction bases outside the gene matches: 9. Germline CDR1 LNHNV, CDR2 YYDKDF (reference sequence). This CDR3 is CATSGGMAGGETQYF. CDR3 bases: TGTGCCACCAGCGGAGGGATGGCGGGAGGAGAGACCCAGTACTTC.

This chain joins TRBV29-1 and TRBJ1-2; D not resolved. The V end lost 3 bases, the J end lost 8 bases, and 10 bases lay between the germline ends. The CDR3 has 11 amino acids. Germline CDR1 reads SQVTM; CDR2 reads ANQGSEA. The CDR3 loop is CSVDGRGGYTF. In DNA, the CDR3 is TGCAGCGTTGACGGTCGGGGAGGCTACACCTTC.

The V call is TRBV4-3, the J call TRBJ1-6; TRBD1 matches 9 bases. The V segment lost 6 bases and the J segment 10 bases; nucleotides outside the gene matches: 10. The CDR3 length is 15 residues. From germline, CDR1 is LGHNA and CDR2 YSLEER. CDR3 nucleotides: TGCGCCAGCAGATACGGGACAGGGAATCGATCACCCCTCCACTTT. This sequence encodes CASRYGTGNRSPLHF.

The CDR3: CASGTDSGQGPLRDTIYF. CDR3 coding DNA: TGTGCCAGCGGAACTGATTCGGGACAGGGGCCCCTTAGGGACACCATATATTTT. V usage is TRBV7-9 and J usage is TRBJ1-3; 10 bases match TRBD1. Germline values: CDR1 SEHNR, CDR2 FQNEAQ (reference sequence). The CDR3 has 18 amino acids. The junction had 21 bases not matched to a gene; V was cut back by 8 bases and J by 8 bases.

CDR3 protein: CASTTSLINQPQHF. CDR3 in DNA: TGTGCCAGCACGACAAGTTTAATCAATCAGCCCCAGCATTTT. The genes are TRBV6-5 and TRBJ1-5; no definite D call. V shed 7 bases and J shed 3 bases, with 13 bases lying between them. Per germline, CDR1 MNHEY and CDR2 SVGAGI. CDR3 size: 14 residues.

The gene calls are TRBV21-1 and TRBJ2-5; the table's TRBD2 call for D was not verified on the DNA. TRBV21-1 is labeled a pseudogene. This CDR3 comprises 13 residues. Here the CDR3 reads CASSKSLQETQYF. CDR3 nucleotides: TGTGCCAGCAGCAAATCCCTACAAGAGACCCAGTACTTC.